The next 24 T cell receptor beta chains were all read from a single sample in a study of blood T cell repertoires in COVID-19 (dated by TCRdb to 2019 to 2021). Preparation of the library involved the immunoSEQ multiplex PCR assay. In TCRdb, the immuneACCESS table is reduced to in-frame sequences with V and J assigned. These tables do not hold every clone; where another copy was compared, an unresolved V gene accounts for under half, and the others remain unexplained. A total of around 130,000 clones appear in this sample, about four fifths of them only once. The ten largest clones take up less than 4% of the sample. The sequenced sample was PBMCs or T cells enriched from blood (not recorded which). Receptors originate from a woman aged 45-65 years with acute COVID-19.

The chain links TRBV11-1 to TRBJ2-3, with TRBD1 as a possible D gene (5 bases). CDR3 size: 14 residues. Germline CDR1 and CDR2: SGHAT and FQDESV (reference sequence). Trimming took off 3 bases at V and 6 bases at J, with 13 bases between the two ends. The chain's CDR3 is CASSLSRAGDTQYF. The CDR3 region has the DNA TGTGCCAGCAGCTTGTCCAGGGCTGGGGATACGCAGTATTTT. Supplemented by reference TRBV11-1 and TRBJ2-3, the full variable domain reads EAEVAQSPRYKITEKSQAVAFWCDPISGHATLYWYRQILGQGPELLVQFQDESVVDDSQLPKDRFSAERLKGVDSTLKIQPAELGDSAMYLCASSLSRAGDTQYFGPGTRLTVL.

This clone showed up just a few times. The chain combines TRBV6-5 with TRBJ1-5, with D maybe TRBD1 (5 bases). CDR3 length: 14 residues. CDR1 is MNHEY, CDR2 SVGAGI, per germline. Trimming stripped 5 bases from V and 6 bases from J, with 14 bases between. CDR3 DNA sequence: TGTGCCAGCAGTACGGGAGGGGCCGGTCAGCCCCAGCATTTT. Protein product: CASSTGGAGQPQHF.

The sample holds a few counts of this clone. The chain has TRBV12-5 and TRBJ2-3, with D tentatively TRBD1 (6 bases). The germline V and J ends were trimmed by 1 base and 6 bases, with 17 bases remaining between them. The CDR3 runs to 16 residues. Germline assignment: CDR1 LGHNT and CDR2 FRNRAP. As DNA, the CDR3 is TGTGCTAGTGGTTTGGACAGCTTCGCAGGGGAGGATACGCAGTATTTT. Its protein product is CASGLDSFAGEDTQYF.

This clone showed up just once. V is TRBV4-1 and J is TRBJ1-2; tentative D call: TRBD1 (5 bases). This CDR3 region has 16 residues. V lost 2 bases and J 0 bases, leaving 13 bases between the germline ends. The germline gives CDR1 MGHRA, CDR2 YSYEKL. The CDR3 protein is CASSQRGDTTNYGYTF. The CDR3 DNA reads as TGCGCCAGCAGCCAACGGGGGGATACCACTAACTATGGCTACACCTTC.

The chain recombines TRBV27 with TRBJ1-1; 8 nucleotides match TRBD1. V shed 4 bases and J 1 base; nucleotides not matched to a gene: 5. The V gene's germline CDR1 is MNHEY and CDR2 SMNVEV (reference sequence). The CDR3 runs to 15 residues. The CDR3 DNA reads as TGTGCCAGCAGTTCCCAGGGGGCAGGGAACACTGAAGCTTTCTTT. Amino acids: CASSSQGAGNTEAFF.

V and J are TRBV21-1 and TRBJ2-1; the D call in the table, TRBD1, was not verified against the DNA. TRBV21-1 has pseudogene status. The CDR3 consists of 18 residues. CDR3 in DNA: TGTGCCAGCAGCTTTAACTCGGACATCCCTGGGGTCTACAATGAGCAGTTCTTC. This sequence encodes CASSFNSDIPGVYNEQFF.

V is TRBV12-5 and J is TRBJ2-7, with 8 bases identical to TRBD2. The J segment lost 2 bases and the V segment lost 1 base, leaving 7 bases of the junction unmatched. Germline lookup yields CDR1 LGHNT and CDR2 FRNRAP. This CDR3 spans 16 amino acids. The CDR3: CASGLAPGRGAYEQYF. CDR3 bases: TGTGCTAGTGGTTTGGCCCCAGGGCGGGGGGCCTACGAGCAGTACTTC.

The chain recombines TRBV18 with TRBJ1-1; D unresolved. Germline V CDR1 and CDR2: KGHSH, LQKENI. Trimming took off 4 bases at V and 4 bases at J, with 16 bases between the two ends. The CDR3 loop spans 15 amino acids. The DNA of the CDR3 is TGTGCCAGCTCACTCTCCGCCAGCGGCGGCACTGAAGCTTTCTTT. Translating it yields CASSLSASGGTEAFF.

The chain combines TRBV5-1 with TRBJ2-3; 8 nucleotides match TRBD2. J was trimmed by 2 bases and V by 7 bases; bases with no gene match: 6. Germline V gene sequence: CDR1 SGHRS, CDR2 YFSETQ. This CDR3 is 14 amino acids long. DNA for the CDR3: TGCGCCAGCTGTATAGCGGGGACCACAGATACGCAGTATTTT. This sequence encodes CASCIAGTTDTQYF.

V usage is TRBV29-1 and J usage is TRBJ1-2, with 11 bases identical to TRBD1. Germline V CDR1 and CDR2: SQVTM, ANQGSEA. CDR3 size: 12 residues. The junction had 5 bases not matched to a gene; V was cut back by 6 bases and J by 8 bases. CDR3: CSVGTGGRGYTF. CDR3 in DNA: TGCAGCGTAGGGACAGGGGGTCGCGGCTACACCTTC.

The chain employs TRBV5-5 and TRBJ2-7, with 16 bases matching TRBD2. CDR1 is SGHKS and CDR2 is YYEKEE in the germline V gene (reference sequence). The CDR3 spans 15 residues. V lost 4 bases, J lost 4 bases, and 2 bases stayed unmatched. The CDR3 loop reads CASSMGLAGGYEQYF. CDR3 bases: TGTGCCAGCAGCATGGGACTAGCGGGAGGGTACGAGCAGTACTTC.

The rearrangement joins TRBV28 to TRBJ1-2; TRBD1 might be the D (6 bases). This CDR3 is built from 14 residues. From germline, CDR1 is MDHEN and CDR2 SYDVKM. Trimming stripped 5 bases from V and 3 bases from J, with 13 bases between. The CDR3 sequence: CASSAPQGDYGYTF. Here the CDR3 DNA reads TGTGCCAGCAGTGCCCCACAGGGTGACTATGGCTACACCTTC.

This chain connects TRBV2 to TRBJ1-2; the match to TRBD1 covers 9 bases. The V gene end was trimmed by 5 bases and the J gene end by 4 bases; junction bases not matched to a gene: 5. Looked up from germline, CDR1 is SNHLY and CDR2 is FYNNEI. The CDR3 length is 14 residues. In DNA form, the CDR3 reads TGTGCCAGCAGTCCTGACAGGGGGAGCTATGGCTACACCTTC. Translated: CASSPDRGSYGYTF.

The chain uses TRBV7-9 and TRBJ1-2, with TRBD1 matching 8 bases. This CDR3 comprises 16 residues. The V gene's germline CDR1 is SEHNR and CDR2 FQNEAQ (reference sequence). V lost 7 bases to trimming and J lost 3 bases; unmatched junction nucleotides: 13. The CDR3 coding sequence is TGTGCCAGCACCCTGTCGGGTGACAGGGGTCACTATGGCTACACCTTC. Protein product: CASTLSGDRGHYGYTF.

This clone was seen only once. V and J are TRBV25-1 and TRBJ1-1, with 9 bases matching TRBD1. CDR1 is MGHDK and CDR2 is SYGVNS in the germline V gene. V lost 4 bases to trimming and J lost 3 bases; unmatched junction nucleotides: 3. This CDR3 has 14 residues. CDR3 in DNA: TGTGCCAGCAGTGGGACAGGGGTTGACACTGAAGCTTTCTTT. It is translated as CASSGTGVDTEAFF.

CDR3 sequence (DNA): TGCGCCAGCAGCCGAGAGACAGGGGTGAACTATGGCTACACCTTC. It translates to CASSRETGVNYGYTF. The chain joins TRBV5-1 to TRBJ1-2; TRBD1 matches 8 bases. Looked up from germline, CDR1 is SGHRS and CDR2 is YFSETQ. V was clipped by 4 bases and J by 2 bases; unmatched bases: 7. This CDR3 has 15 amino acids.

DNA of the CDR3: TGTGCCAGCAGCCAGGGGACTAGCGGGAGGGACGAGCAGTACTTC. Protein sequence: CASSQGTSGRDEQYF. The V call is TRBV7-3, the J call TRBJ2-7; the match to TRBD2 covers 16 bases. Germline lookup yields CDR1 SGHTA and CDR2 FQGTGA. J lost 5 bases, V lost 5 bases, and 3 bases had no gene match. CDR3 length: 15 amino acids.

V is TRBV18 and J is TRBJ2-5, with D perhaps TRBD1 (5 bases). The CDR3 extends over 13 amino acids. Between the trimmed V and J ends, which lost 3 bases and 2 bases, there was a span of 7 bases. In germline, CDR1 is KGHSH, CDR2 LQKENI. The CDR3 region is CASSPGQQETQYF. Written as DNA, the CDR3 is TGTGCCAGCTCACCCGGACAACAAGAGACCCAGTACTTC.

This clone is categorized as medium-sized. This chain connects TRBV4-2 to TRBJ2-7, with 8 bases fitting TRBD2. V shed 5 bases and J 5 bases; nucleotides not matched to a gene: 11. Germline lookup yields CDR1 LGHNA and CDR2 YNFKEQ. The CDR3 extends over 15 amino acids. The CDR3 DNA follows: TGTGCCAGCAGCGAGAGCGGGAGTACGGCCAACGAGCAGTACTTC. It encodes CASSESGSTANEQYF.

The chain joins TRBV19 to TRBJ1-5, with 9 positions matching TRBD1. The CDR3 is 14 amino acids. The germline V gene has CDR1 LNHDA and CDR2 SQIVND (reference sequence). V was clipped by 6 bases and J by 6 bases; unmatched bases: 6. CDR3 protein: CASSPGQGTQPQHF. In nucleotides, the CDR3 is TGTGCCAGTAGCCCGGGACAGGGCACTCAGCCCCAGCATTTT.

The chain is built from TRBV3-1 (or the pseudogene TRBV3-2) and TRBJ2-3; D possibly corresponds to TRBD1 (7 bases). This CDR3 is built from 14 residues. Germline loops: CDR1 LGHDT, CDR2 YNNKEL (reference sequence). The ends were cut back, 0 bases at V and 4 bases at J, with 8 bases in the middle. Written as DNA, the CDR3 is TGTGCCAGCAGCCAAGACAGGGGGGCAGATACGCAGTATTTT. Translating it yields CASSQDRGADTQYF.

The chain carries TRBV4-3 and TRBJ2-6; 9 nucleotides align to TRBD1. The CDR3 is 18 amino acids. Germline CDR1 and CDR2: LGHNA and YSLEER. V lost 0 bases, J lost 2 bases, and 5 bases stayed unmatched. DNA of the CDR3: TGCGCCAGCAGCCAAGAAGCACAGGGGGCGCCTGGGGCCAACGTCCTGACTTTC. As protein: CASSQEAQGAPGANVLTF.

V is TRBV11-3 and J is TRBJ2-3; 9 positions agree with TRBD2. V was pared by 1 base and J by 2 bases, with 4 bases of the junction left unmatched. Germline V CDR1 and CDR2: SGHNT, YENEEA. This CDR3 contains 16 residues. The chain's CDR3 is CASSLGTSESTDTQYF. Written as DNA, the CDR3 is TGTGCCAGCAGCTTAGGGACTAGCGAGTCCACAGATACGCAGTATTTT.

The rearrangement joins TRBV5-1 to TRBJ1-2; D unresolved. CDR1 is SGHRS and CDR2 is YFSETQ in the germline V gene. CDR3 length: 14 residues. V lost 2 bases to trimming and J lost 6 bases, with 14 bases between them. The CDR3 sequence: CASSFGARWDGYTF. CDR3 nucleotides: TGCGCCAGCAGCTTCGGCGCGAGGTGGGATGGCTACACCTTC.